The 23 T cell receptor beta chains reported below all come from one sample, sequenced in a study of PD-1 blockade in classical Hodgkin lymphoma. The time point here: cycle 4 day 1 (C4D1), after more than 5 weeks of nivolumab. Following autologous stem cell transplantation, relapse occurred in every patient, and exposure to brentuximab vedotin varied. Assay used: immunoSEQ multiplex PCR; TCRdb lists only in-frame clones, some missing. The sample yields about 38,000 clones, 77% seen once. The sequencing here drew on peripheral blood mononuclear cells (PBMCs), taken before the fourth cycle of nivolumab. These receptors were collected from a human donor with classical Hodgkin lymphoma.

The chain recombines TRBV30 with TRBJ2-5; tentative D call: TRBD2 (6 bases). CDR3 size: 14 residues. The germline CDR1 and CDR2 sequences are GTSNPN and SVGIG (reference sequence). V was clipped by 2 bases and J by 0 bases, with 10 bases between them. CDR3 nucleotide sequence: TGTGCCTGGAGTCTGGGACTTTACCAAGAGACCCAGTACTTC. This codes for CAWSLGLYQETQYF.

CDR3 sequence reads: CSVTGGDDQPQHF. The CDR3, as DNA: TGCAGCGTTACAGGGGGCGACGATCAGCCCCAGCATTTT. This chain connects TRBV29-1 to TRBJ1-5; 9 bases match TRBD1. The length of the CDR3 is 13 residues. Losses at the gene ends were 5 bases for V and 5 bases for J; bases not matched to a gene: 4. The germline gives CDR1 SQVTM, CDR2 ANQGSEA.

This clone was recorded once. The CDR3 sequence is CASSYPFDTQYF. DNA for the CDR3: TGTGCCAGCAGCTACCCGTTCGACACCCAGTACTTC. This rearrangement joins TRBV7-2 to TRBJ2-5; D remains ambiguous. The CDR3 sequence is 12 residues long. Per germline, CDR1 SGHTA and CDR2 FQGNSA. The ends were cut back, 4 bases at V and 8 bases at J, with 11 bases in the middle.

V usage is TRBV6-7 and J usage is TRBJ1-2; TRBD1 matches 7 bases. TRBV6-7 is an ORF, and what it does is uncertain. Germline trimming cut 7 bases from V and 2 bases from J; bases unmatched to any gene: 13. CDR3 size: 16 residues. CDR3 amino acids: CASTRLLMTGNYGYTF. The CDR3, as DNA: TGTGCCAGCACCCGACTCCTAATGACAGGGAACTATGGCTACACCTTC.

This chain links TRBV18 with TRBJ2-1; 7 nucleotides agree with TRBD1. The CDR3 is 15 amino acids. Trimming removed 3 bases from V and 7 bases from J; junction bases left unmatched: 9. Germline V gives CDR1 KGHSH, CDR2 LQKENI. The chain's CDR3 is CASSPGTGVENEQFF. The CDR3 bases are TGTGCCAGCTCACCCGGAACAGGGGTAGAAAATGAGCAGTTCTTC.

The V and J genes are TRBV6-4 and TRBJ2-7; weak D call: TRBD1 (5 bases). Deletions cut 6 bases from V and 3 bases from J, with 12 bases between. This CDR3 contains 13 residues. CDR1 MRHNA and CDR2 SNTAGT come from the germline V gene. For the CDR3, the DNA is TGTGCCAGCAGCCTCGTTCAGGGCTACGAGCAGTACTTC. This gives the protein CASSLVQGYEQYF.

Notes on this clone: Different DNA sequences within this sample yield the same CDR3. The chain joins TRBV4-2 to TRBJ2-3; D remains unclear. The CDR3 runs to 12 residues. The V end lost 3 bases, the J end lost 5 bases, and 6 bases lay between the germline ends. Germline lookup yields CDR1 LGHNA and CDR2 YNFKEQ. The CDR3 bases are TGTGCCAGCAGCCAGCAGAGAGATACGCAGTATTTT. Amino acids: CASSQQRDTQYF.

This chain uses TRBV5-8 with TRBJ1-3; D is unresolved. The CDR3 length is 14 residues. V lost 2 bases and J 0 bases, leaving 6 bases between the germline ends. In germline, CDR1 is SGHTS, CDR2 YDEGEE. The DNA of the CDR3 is TGTGCCAGCAGCTTCCAGGTCTCTGGAAACACCATATATTTT. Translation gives CASSFQVSGNTIYF.

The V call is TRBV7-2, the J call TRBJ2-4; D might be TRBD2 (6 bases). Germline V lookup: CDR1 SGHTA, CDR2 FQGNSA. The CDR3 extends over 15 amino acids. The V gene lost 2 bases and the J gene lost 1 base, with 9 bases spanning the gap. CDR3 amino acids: CASSLSGGAKNIQYF. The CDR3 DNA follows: TGTGCCAGCAGCTTATCTGGGGGGGCCAAAAACATTCAGTACTTC.

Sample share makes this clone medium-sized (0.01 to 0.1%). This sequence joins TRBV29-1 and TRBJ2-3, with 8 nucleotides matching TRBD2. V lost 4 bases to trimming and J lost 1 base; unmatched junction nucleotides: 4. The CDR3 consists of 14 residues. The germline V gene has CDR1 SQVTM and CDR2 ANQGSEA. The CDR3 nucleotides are TGCAGCGTTGTGGGGACTAGGGGCACAGATACGCAGTATTTT. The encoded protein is CSVVGTRGTDTQYF.

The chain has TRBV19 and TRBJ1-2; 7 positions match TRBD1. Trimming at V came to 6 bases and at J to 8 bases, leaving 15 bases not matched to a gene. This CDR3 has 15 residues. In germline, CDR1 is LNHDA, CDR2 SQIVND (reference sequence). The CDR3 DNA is TGTGCCAGTAGCCGAAGAGGGGGCGCTCATTTAGGCTACACCTTC. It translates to CASSRRGGAHLGYTF.

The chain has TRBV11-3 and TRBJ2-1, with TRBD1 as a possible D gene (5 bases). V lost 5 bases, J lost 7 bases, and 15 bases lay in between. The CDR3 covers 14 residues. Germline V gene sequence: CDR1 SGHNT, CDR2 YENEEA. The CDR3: CASSDSRVGNEQFF. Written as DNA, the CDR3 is TGTGCCAGCAGCGACAGCCGCGTGGGGAATGAGCAGTTCTTC.

The CDR3 region has the DNA TGTGCCAGCTCCACCCTGACCGGCGACGAGCCCCAGCATTTT. Its translation: CASSTLTGDEPQHF. The V gene is TRBV6-6, the J gene TRBJ1-5; D ambiguous. Trimming cost V 8 bases and J 8 bases, with 19 bases left between them. CDR3 length equals 14 residues. The V gene's germline CDR1 is MNHNY and CDR2 SVGAGI (reference sequence).

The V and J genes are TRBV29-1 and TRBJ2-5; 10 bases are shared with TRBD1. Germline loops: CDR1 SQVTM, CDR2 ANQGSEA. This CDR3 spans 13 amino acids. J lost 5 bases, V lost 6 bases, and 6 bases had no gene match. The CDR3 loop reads CSVQTGGRETQYF. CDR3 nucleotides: TGCAGCGTCCAGACAGGGGGCAGGGAGACCCAGTACTTC.

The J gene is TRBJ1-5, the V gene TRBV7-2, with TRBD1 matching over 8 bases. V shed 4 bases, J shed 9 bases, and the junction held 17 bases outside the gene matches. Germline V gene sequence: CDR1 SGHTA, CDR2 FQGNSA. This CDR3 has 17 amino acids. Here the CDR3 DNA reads TGTGCCAGCAGCTCGGACAGGGAAAGGTCGGCCCAAGGGCCCCAGCATTTT. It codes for CASSSDRERSAQGPQHF.

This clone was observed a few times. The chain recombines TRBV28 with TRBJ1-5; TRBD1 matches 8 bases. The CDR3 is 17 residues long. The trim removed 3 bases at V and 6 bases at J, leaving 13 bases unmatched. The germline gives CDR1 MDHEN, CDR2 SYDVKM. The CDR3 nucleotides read TGTGCCAGCAGTTTGTTCCTTTCAGGGGGCTTAGGTCAGCCCCAGCATTTT. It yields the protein CASSLFLSGGLGQPQHF.

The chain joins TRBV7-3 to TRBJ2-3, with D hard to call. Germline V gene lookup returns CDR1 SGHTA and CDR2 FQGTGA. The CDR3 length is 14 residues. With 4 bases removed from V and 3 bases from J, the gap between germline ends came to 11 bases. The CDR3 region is CASSSRGSTDTQYF. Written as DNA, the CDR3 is TGTGCCAGCAGCTCGCGCGGTTCAACAGATACGCAGTATTTT. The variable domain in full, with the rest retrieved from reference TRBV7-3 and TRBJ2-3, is GAGVSQTPSNKVTEKGKYVELRCDPISGHTALYWYRQSLGQGPEFLIYFQGTGAADDSGLPNDRFFAVRPEGSVSTLKIQRTERGDSAVYLCASSSRGSTDTQYFGPGTRLTVL.

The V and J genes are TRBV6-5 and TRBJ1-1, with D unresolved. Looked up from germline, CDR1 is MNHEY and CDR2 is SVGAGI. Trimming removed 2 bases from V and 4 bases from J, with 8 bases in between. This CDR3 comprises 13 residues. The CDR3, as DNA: TGTGCCAGCAGTTACAGGGAGGCCACTGAAGCTTTCTTT. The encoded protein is CASSYREATEAFF.

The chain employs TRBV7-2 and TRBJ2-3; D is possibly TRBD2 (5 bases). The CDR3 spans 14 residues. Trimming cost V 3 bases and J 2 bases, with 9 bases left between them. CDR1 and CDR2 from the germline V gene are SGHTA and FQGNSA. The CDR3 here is CASSFSGFTDTQYF. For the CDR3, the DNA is TGTGCCAGCAGCTTCTCGGGATTCACAGATACGCAGTATTTT.

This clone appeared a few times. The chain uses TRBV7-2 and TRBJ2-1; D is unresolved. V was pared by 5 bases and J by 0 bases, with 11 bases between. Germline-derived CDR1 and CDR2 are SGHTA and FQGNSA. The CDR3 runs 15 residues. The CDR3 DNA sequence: TGTGCCAGCAGCCCGCCTAGAAACTCCTACAATGAGCAGTTCTTC. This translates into CASSPPRNSYNEQFF. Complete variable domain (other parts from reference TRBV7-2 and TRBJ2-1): GAGVSQSPSNKVTEKGKDVELRCDPISGHTALYWYRQSLGQGLEFLIYFQGNSAPDKSGLPSDRFSAERTGGSVSTLTIQRTQQEDSAVYLCASSPPRNSYNEQFFGPGTRLTVL.

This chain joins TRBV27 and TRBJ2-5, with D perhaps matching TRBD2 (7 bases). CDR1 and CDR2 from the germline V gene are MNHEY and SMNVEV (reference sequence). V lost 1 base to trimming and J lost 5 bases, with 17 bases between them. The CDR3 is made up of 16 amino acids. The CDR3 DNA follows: TGTGCCAGCAGTTTATTTCGGGGGGCGGGATTGGAGACCCAGTACTTC. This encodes CASSLFRGAGLETQYF.

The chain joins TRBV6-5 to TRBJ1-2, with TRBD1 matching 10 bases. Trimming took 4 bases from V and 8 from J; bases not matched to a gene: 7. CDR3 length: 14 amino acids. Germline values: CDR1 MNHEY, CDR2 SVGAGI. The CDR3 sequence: CASSSLTGGAGYTF. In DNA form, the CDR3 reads TGTGCCAGCAGTTCTTTGACAGGGGGCGCAGGCTACACCTTC.

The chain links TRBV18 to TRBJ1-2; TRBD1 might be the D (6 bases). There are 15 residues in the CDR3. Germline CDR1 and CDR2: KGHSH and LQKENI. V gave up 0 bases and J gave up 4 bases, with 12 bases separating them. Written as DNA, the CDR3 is TGTGCCAGCTCACCACCGCGCGGACAGCTCTATGGCTACACCTTC. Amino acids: CASSPPRGQLYGYTF.